This T cell receptor (beta chain) was profiled in a study of resident and recirculating memory T cells in vitiligo (dated by TCRdb to the late 2010s). Turning to the overall study: For TCR beta sequencing, epidermis was obtained by shave biopsy from two lesional and two nonlesional sites, and PBMCs were also collected, from each of 3 stable vitiligo patients. Without cell sorting, samples were homogenized immediately before genomic DNA was extracted using the Qiagen DNeasy Blood & Tissue Kit. The human TCR beta sequencing tested whether specific clones in lesional vitiligo skin differed from clones in nonlesional skin and blood.

On this clone itself: Its recognized antigen is unknown. No base-level quality is on record; no much larger clone is a single base apart.

Study-wide findings and limitations: No unique dominant TCR clone was detected, and variation in clonality was observed among vitiligo lesions. By overlap and correlation analysis, no significant repertoire overlap was shown between biopsies, even within a single patient, except for each lesion compared with itself. Future mechanistic studies are needed so that the relative contributions of the lesion-infiltrating T cell clones and of human Trm versus Tcm pools can be evaluated. TCR sequences were not conserved across biopsy sites or patients, suggesting that different T cell clones infiltrate different lesions, described as private specificity.

Cut back by 2 bases and 3 bases, the V and J ends lie 7 bases apart. From its cysteine to its phenylalanine, the CDR3 spans 14 amino acids. The CDR3 DNA has 42 bases and is translated from base 1. CDR1 SGHTA and CDR2 FQGNSA were looked up in the germline V gene. TCR beta chains were amplified from genomic DNA using the immunoSEQ hsTCRB kit. The immunoSEQ service sequenced the TCR beta libraries on an Illumina MiSeq instrument. As for the original processing: The immunoSEQ Analyzer was used to analyze the repertoire data. TCRdb mirrors the immuneACCESS table, restricted to in-frame sequences. Some clones are absent from its copies; in checked studies, under half trace to an unresolved V gene, and the reason for the others is unknown. The D gene and trimming were derived from the DNA, and the V and J assignments and clone size from that table. The sample table shows tens of thousands of clones, and approximately 91% are seen once. The ten largest clones take up 4.9% of the sample.

A patient's vitiligo counted as stable when the lesions had not changed at all during the previous 6 months. For classification as stable, the absence of confetti depigmentation, a clinical sign of active vitiligo, was additionally required. Patients who had been treated within the previous three months were excluded. Ficoll density gradient centrifugation was used to isolate PBMCs from heparinized blood, after which the PBMCs were flash-frozen. This sequence was found in a male donor with vitiligo. The specimen sequenced was blood. The V and J genes are TRBV7-2 and TRBJ2-2; too little of a D gene remains to name it. The CDR3 protein sequence reads: CASSLLLHTGELFF. The DNA sequence is given as TGTGCCAGCAGCTTACTCCTTCACACCGGGGAGCTGTTTTTT.